What follows are 25 T cell receptor beta chains derived from one specimen sequenced in a study of OX40 agonist ivuxolimab in advanced cancers. Some clones are missing from TCRdb's copy, which holds only in-frame ones; the method was immunoSEQ multiplex PCR. The sample lists about 80,000 clones, roughly 89% occurring once. The input for sequencing was CD4+ or CD8+ T cells sorted from blood, taken in a trial of the OX40 agonist ivuxolimab. The receptors come from an adult with an advanced solid tumor such as melanoma, head and neck, liver or kidney cancer.

The chain is built from TRBV4-1 and TRBJ2-7; TRBD1 is a possible D gene (6 bases). Deletions cut 5 bases from V and 3 bases from J, with 14 bases between. The CDR3 consists of 14 residues. Per the germline V gene, CDR1 is MGHRA and CDR2 is YSYEKL. This CDR3 reads CASSYRAGGYEQYF. CDR3 DNA sequence: TGCGCCAGCAGCTACAGGGCTGGTGGCTACGAGCAGTACTTC.

This chain uses TRBV6-1 with TRBJ2-7; D ambiguous. Trimming left V 2 bases short and J 5 bases short, with 10 bases between. This CDR3 has 13 amino acids. The germline V gene encodes CDR1 MNHNS and CDR2 SASEGT. CDR3 amino acids: CASSEKGWDEQYF. CDR3 in DNA: TGTGCCAGCAGTGAAAAGGGTTGGGACGAGCAGTACTTC.

The V and J genes are TRBV18 and TRBJ1-2; 9 positions agree with TRBD1. Germline V gives CDR1 KGHSH, CDR2 LQKENI. The trim removed 6 bases at V and 0 bases at J, leaving 11 bases unmatched. The CDR3 covers 17 residues. CDR3 residues: CASSLWGQGRSNYGYTF. In DNA form, the CDR3 reads TGTGCCAGCTCCCTATGGGGACAGGGAAGATCTAACTATGGCTACACCTTC.

The V gene is TRBV7-3, the J gene TRBJ2-3, with 16 bases lining up with TRBD2. CDR3 size: 20 residues. V lost 5 bases, J lost 0 bases, and 11 bases stayed unmatched. Germline-derived CDR1 and CDR2 are SGHTA and FQGTGA. Here the CDR3 DNA reads TGTGCCAGCAGCCTAGAACCGGGACTAGCGGGAGGGACTAGCACAGATACGCAGTATTTT. This codes for CASSLEPGLAGGTSTDTQYF.

The chain joins TRBV7-6 to TRBJ1-6; weak D call: TRBD1 (5 bases). The V end lost 7 bases, the J end lost 0 bases, and 7 bases lay between the germline ends. Germline V lookup: CDR1 SGHVS, CDR2 FNYEAQ. The CDR3 contains 14 residues. The CDR3 region is CASMRGSYNSPLHF. The CDR3 nucleotides read TGTGCCAGCATGAGGGGCTCCTATAATTCACCCCTCCACTTT.

The chain has TRBV6-1 and TRBJ1-1, with a possible D match to TRBD1 (5 bases). The V gene's germline CDR1 is MNHNS and CDR2 SASEGT. V lost 8 bases and J lost 0, with 10 bases in between. The length of the CDR3 is 13 residues. CDR3 DNA sequence: TGTGCCAGCGTAACAGGAATGAACACTGAAGCTTTCTTT. Translation gives CASVTGMNTEAFF.

CDR3 in amino acids: CASSFRRNQPQHF. The CDR3 nucleotides are TGTGCCAGCAGTTTCCGGAGGAATCAGCCCCAGCATTTT. The rearrangement uses TRBV6-4 and TRBJ1-5; D gene unclear. Germline assignment: CDR1 MRHNA and CDR2 SNTAGT. The CDR3 spans 13 residues. V lost 5 bases, J lost 4 bases, and 9 bases lay in between.

The rearrangement links TRBV9 to TRBJ2-2; TRBD1 matches at 8 bases. The CDR3 runs 16 residues. Losses at the gene ends were 3 bases for V and 3 bases for J; bases not matched to a gene: 7. Germline CDR1 reads SGDLS; CDR2 reads YYNGEE. The CDR3 sequence: CASSAPQGADTGELFF. The CDR3, as DNA: TGTGCCAGCAGCGCCCCTCAGGGGGCGGACACCGGGGAGCTGTTTTTT.

The gene calls are TRBV7-8 and TRBJ2-6, with no clear D. Between the trimmed V and J ends, which lost 2 bases and 0 bases, there was a span of 14 bases. Germline assignment: CDR1 SGHVS and CDR2 FQNEAQ. CDR3 length: 18 amino acids. The CDR3 loop reads CASSLWVSGYSGANVLTF. DNA of the CDR3: TGTGCCAGCAGCTTATGGGTTTCCGGATACTCTGGGGCCAACGTCCTGACTTTC.

The rearrangement uses TRBV5-4 and TRBJ2-3; the D is unclear. The CDR3 spans 15 residues. Germline V gene lookup returns CDR1 SGHNT and CDR2 YYREEE (reference sequence). The V and J ends lost 1 base and 2 bases respectively, with 11 bases between them. Here the CDR3 reads CASSLISGFTDTQYF. In nucleotides, the CDR3 is TGTGCCAGCAGCTTGATTTCGGGCTTCACAGATACGCAGTATTTT.

In this sample, this clone turned up once. The chain combines TRBV5-1 with TRBJ2-3; D is perhaps TRBD2 (5 bases). CDR3 length equals 17 residues. Germline-derived CDR1 and CDR2 are SGHRS and YFSETQ. V was cut by 2 bases and J by 4 bases, with 20 bases left in between. This CDR3 reads CASSLYARAAVSDTQYF. As DNA, the CDR3 is TGCGCCAGCAGCTTATACGCCCGAGCGGCGGTTTCAGATACGCAGTATTTT.

The chain employs TRBV27 and TRBJ2-3; no reliable D call. Trimming removed 0 bases at V and 0 bases at J, with 7 bases between. Germline V gene data show CDR1 as MNHEY and CDR2 as SMNVEV (reference sequence). The CDR3 is made up of 15 amino acids. The CDR3 spells CASSLSRFSTDTQYF. In DNA form, the CDR3 reads TGTGCCAGCAGTTTATCTCGGTTTAGCACAGATACGCAGTATTTT.

V is TRBV10-1 and J is TRBJ2-1, with 7 bases matching TRBD2. The CDR3 is 16 residues long. The germline CDR1 and CDR2 sequences are WNHNN and SYGVQD (reference sequence). Unmatched junction bases numbered 12, after V lost 2 bases and J lost 8 bases. The CDR3 is CASSEVPGGLGDEQFF. CDR3 in DNA: TGCGCCAGCAGTGAGGTGCCGGGAGGATTAGGTGATGAGCAGTTCTTC.

This clone was seen just once. This chain links TRBV4-1 with TRBJ2-7; 8 bases fit TRBD2. The CDR3 is 13 residues long. Unmatched junction bases numbered 0, after V lost 1 base and J lost 4 bases. In germline, CDR1 is MGHRA, CDR2 YSYEKL. The CDR3 nucleotides read TGCGCCAGCAGCCAAGGACTAGCGTACGAGCAGTACTTC. Its translation is CASSQGLAYEQYF.

This sequence joins TRBV30 and TRBJ2-5; TRBD2 matches at 11 bases. Germline CDR1 is GTSNPN and CDR2 is SVGIG (reference sequence). CDR3 length: 15 amino acids. The V segment lost 2 bases and the J segment 2 bases; nucleotides outside the gene matches: 4. The DNA for the CDR3 is TGTGCCTGGAGTCCGGGACTAGCGGAACAAGAGACCCAGTACTTC. As protein: CAWSPGLAEQETQYF.

The J gene is TRBJ2-7, the V gene TRBV5-1, with D uncertain. The V end lost 4 bases, the J end lost 0 bases, and 14 bases lay between the germline ends. Per germline, CDR1 SGHRS and CDR2 YFSETQ. The CDR3 has 15 residues. The CDR3 nucleotides are TGCGCCAGCAGCCCGTCGACGGCTAGCTCCTACGAGCAGTACTTC. Amino acids: CASSPSTASSYEQYF.

This chain connects TRBV10-3 to TRBJ1-1, with D possibly being TRBD1 (5 bases). Trimming removed 8 bases at V and 0 bases at J, with 10 bases between. The CDR3 length is 13 residues. Germline lookup yields CDR1 ENHRY and CDR2 SYGVKD. CDR3 amino acids: CAIGQGLNTEAFF. The CDR3 DNA follows: TGTGCCATCGGTCAGGGCCTGAACACTGAAGCTTTCTTT.

The V and J genes are TRBV18 and TRBJ2-5, with TRBD1 matching 7 bases. CDR1 is KGHSH and CDR2 is LQKENI in the germline V gene. With V trimmed by 3 bases and J by 2 bases, 9 bases remained unmatched. The CDR3 extends over 16 amino acids. In nucleotides, the CDR3 is TGTGCCAGCTCACCCCCCGACAGGGTCCCACAAGAGACCCAGTACTTC. This gives the protein CASSPPDRVPQETQYF.

Of note for this clone: A much larger clone sits a single nucleotide away, making a read error possible. The V gene is TRBV5-6, the J gene TRBJ2-7; D could derive from TRBD1 or TRBD2 (6 bases each). Germline V gene data show CDR1 as SGHDT and CDR2 as YYEEEE. CDR3 length: 14 amino acids. V was clipped by 2 bases and J by 0 bases, with 9 bases between them. The CDR3 DNA sequence: TGTGCCAGCAGCTTAGGGGGGAGCTCCTACGAGCAGTACTTC. Translated: CASSLGGSSYEQYF.

This chain links TRBV29-1 with TRBJ2-1; D perhaps matches TRBD2 (5 bases). This CDR3 is built from 13 residues. V was pared by 6 bases and J by 8 bases, with 17 bases between. Germline CDR1 is SQVTM and CDR2 is ANQGSEA. The CDR3 region has the DNA TGCAGCGTCCTCTTGGTAGCGCACGATGAGCAGTTCTTC. Its protein product is CSVLLVAHDEQFF.

Here the CDR3 reads CASSSTGGSNQPQHF. In DNA, the CDR3 is TGCGCCAGCAGCTCCACAGGGGGTAGCAATCAGCCCCAGCATTTT. This rearrangement joins TRBV5-1 to TRBJ1-5; TRBD1 matches at 8 bases. The CDR3 covers 15 residues. Germline V gives CDR1 SGHRS, CDR2 YFSETQ. J gave up 0 bases and V 3 bases, and 2 bases lay outside the gene matches.

The chain combines TRBV19 with TRBJ1-3; D is ambiguous. There are 15 residues in the CDR3. Deletions cut 3 bases from V and 0 bases from J, with 9 bases between. Germline V gives CDR1 LNHDA, CDR2 SQIVND (reference sequence). CDR3 coding DNA: TGTGCCAGTAGTATGGCCGGAATCTCTGGAAACACCATATATTTT. It codes for CASSMAGISGNTIYF. Filled out from reference TRBV19 and TRBJ1-3, the complete variable domain reads DGGITQSPKYLFRKEGQNVTLSCEQNLNHDAMYWYRQDPGQGLRLIYYSQIVNDFQKGDIAEGYSVSREKKESFPLTVTSAQKNPTAFYLCASSMAGISGNTIYFGEGSWLTVV.

This rearrangement joins TRBV19 to TRBJ1-1; no reliable D call. The ends were cut back, 6 bases at V and 6 bases at J, with 20 bases in the middle. The length of the CDR3 is 15 residues. Looked up from germline, CDR1 is LNHDA and CDR2 is SQIVND (reference sequence). This chain's CDR3 is CASSPVGQRFSEAFF. Written as DNA, the CDR3 is TGTGCCAGTAGCCCAGTTGGGCAGAGATTCTCTGAAGCTTTCTTT. The variable domain in full, completed from reference TRBV19 and TRBJ1-1, reads DGGITQSPKYLFRKEGQNVTLSCEQNLNHDAMYWYRQDPGQGLRLIYYSQIVNDFQKGDIAEGYSVSREKKESFPLTVTSAQKNPTAFYLCASSPVGQRFSEAFFGQGTRLTVV.

The chain couples TRBV7-9 to TRBJ2-3; D might be TRBD2 (6 bases). Germline V gives CDR1 SEHNR, CDR2 FQNEAQ (reference sequence). The CDR3 runs 19 residues. V was pared by 1 base and J by 4 bases, with 24 bases between. CDR3 sequence reads: CASSLEFLFRQREADTQYF. Here the CDR3 DNA reads TGTGCCAGCAGCTTAGAATTCCTGTTTCGGCAAAGGGAGGCAGATACGCAGTATTTT.

A note on this clone: The junction does not match germline at one end; this may be a read error. The chain has TRBV5-3 and TRBJ2-5; a possible D gene is TRBD2 (6 bases). TRBV5-3 is identified as an open reading frame with a role that is uncertain. The CDR3 contains 11 residues. The CDR3 nucleotides are TGTGCCAGAAGGTCAGCTAGCGATGGGGACTTC. Amino acid sequence: CARRSASDGDF.